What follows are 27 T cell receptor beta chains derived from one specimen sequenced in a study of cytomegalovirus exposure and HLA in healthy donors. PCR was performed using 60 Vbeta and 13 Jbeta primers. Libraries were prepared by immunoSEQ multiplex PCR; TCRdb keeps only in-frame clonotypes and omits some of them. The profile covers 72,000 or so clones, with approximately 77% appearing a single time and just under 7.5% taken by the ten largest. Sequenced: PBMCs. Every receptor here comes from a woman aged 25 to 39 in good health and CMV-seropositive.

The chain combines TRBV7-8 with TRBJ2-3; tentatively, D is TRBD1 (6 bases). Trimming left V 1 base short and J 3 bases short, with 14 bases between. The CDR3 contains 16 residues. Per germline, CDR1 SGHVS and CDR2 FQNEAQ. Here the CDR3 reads CASSLGRTALTDTQYF. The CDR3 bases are TGTGCCAGCAGCTTAGGGCGGACAGCTTTAACAGATACGCAGTATTTT.

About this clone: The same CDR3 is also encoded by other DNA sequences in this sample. CDR3 in DNA: TGTGCCACCAGCAGAGATCGCGGGTCTGGAAACACCATATATTTT. It codes for CATSRDRGSGNTIYF. The chain is built from TRBV15 and TRBJ1-3; D gene ambiguous. The germline V gene encodes CDR1 LNHNV and CDR2 YYDKDF (reference sequence). This CDR3 contains 15 residues. The V end was cut by 0 bases, the J end by 1 base, with 7 bases between.

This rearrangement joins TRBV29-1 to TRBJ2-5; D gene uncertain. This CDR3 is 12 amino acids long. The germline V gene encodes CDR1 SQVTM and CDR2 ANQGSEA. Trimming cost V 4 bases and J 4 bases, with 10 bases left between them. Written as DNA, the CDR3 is TGCAGCGTTGGAAGAAGAGGAGAGACCCAGTACTTC. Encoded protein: CSVGRRGETQYF.

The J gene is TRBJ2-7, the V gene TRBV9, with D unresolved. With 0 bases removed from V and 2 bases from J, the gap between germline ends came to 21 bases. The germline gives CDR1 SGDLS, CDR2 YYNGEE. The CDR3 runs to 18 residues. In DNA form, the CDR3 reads TGTGCCAGCAGCGTAGGGGCTGCCACTCCAACCTTGACCTACGAGCAGTACTTC. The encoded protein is CASSVGAATPTLTYEQYF.

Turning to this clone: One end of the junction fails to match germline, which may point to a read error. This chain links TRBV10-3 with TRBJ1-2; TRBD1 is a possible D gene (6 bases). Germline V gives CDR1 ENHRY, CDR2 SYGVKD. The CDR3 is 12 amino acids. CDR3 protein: CAISDGPTQGVF. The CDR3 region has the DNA TGTGCCATCAGTGATGGTCCCACACAGGGCGTCTTC.

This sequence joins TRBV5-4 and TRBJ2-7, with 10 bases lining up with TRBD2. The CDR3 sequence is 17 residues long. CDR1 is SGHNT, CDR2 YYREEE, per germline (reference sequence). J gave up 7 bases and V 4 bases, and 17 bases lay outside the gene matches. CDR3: CASSVVPDLAGVGEQYF. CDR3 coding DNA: TGTGCCAGCAGCGTTGTTCCAGACCTAGCGGGAGTGGGAGAGCAGTACTTC.

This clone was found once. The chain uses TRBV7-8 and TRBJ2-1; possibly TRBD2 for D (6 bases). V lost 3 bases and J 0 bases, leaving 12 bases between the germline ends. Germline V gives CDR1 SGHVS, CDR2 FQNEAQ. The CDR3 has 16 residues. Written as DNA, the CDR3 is TGTGCCAGCAGCTTGCGCGGGATCAGCTCCTACAATGAGCAGTTCTTC. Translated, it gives CASSLRGISSYNEQFF.

CDR3 protein: CASRLSMDIAEAFF. The CDR3 DNA follows: TGTGCCAGCAGGTTGAGTATGGACATAGCTGAAGCTTTCTTT. V is TRBV27 and J is TRBJ1-1; D perhaps matches TRBD1 (5 bases). Germline assignment: CDR1 MNHEY and CDR2 SMNVEV (reference sequence). CDR3 length equals 14 residues. Trimming cost V 6 bases and J 6 bases, with 17 bases left between them.

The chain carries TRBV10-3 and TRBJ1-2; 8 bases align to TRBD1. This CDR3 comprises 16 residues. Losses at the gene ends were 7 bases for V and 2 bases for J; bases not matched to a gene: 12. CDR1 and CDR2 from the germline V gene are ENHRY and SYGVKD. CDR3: CAITERDRRGNYGYTF. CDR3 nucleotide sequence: TGTGCCATCACCGAACGGGACAGGCGGGGGAACTATGGCTACACCTTC.

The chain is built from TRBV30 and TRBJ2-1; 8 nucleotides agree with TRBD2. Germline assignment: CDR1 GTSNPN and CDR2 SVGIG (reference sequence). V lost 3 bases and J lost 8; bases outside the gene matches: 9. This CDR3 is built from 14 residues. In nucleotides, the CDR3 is TGTGCCTGGAGGTTCTCGGGAGGGCCCGATGAGCAGTTCTTC. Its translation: CAWRFSGGPDEQFF.

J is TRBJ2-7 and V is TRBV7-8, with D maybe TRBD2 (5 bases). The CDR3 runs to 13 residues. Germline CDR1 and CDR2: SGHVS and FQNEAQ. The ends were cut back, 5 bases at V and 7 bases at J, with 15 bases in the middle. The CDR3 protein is CASSPPSPGEQYF. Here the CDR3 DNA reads TGTGCCAGCAGCCCCCCGAGTCCGGGGGAGCAGTACTTC.

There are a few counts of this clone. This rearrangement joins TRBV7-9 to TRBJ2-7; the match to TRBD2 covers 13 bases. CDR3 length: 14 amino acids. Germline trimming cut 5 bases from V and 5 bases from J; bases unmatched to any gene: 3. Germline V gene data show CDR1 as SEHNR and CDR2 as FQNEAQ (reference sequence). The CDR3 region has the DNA TGTGCCAGCAGCCGACTAGCGGGAGGAGACGAGCAGTACTTC. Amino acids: CASSRLAGGDEQYF.

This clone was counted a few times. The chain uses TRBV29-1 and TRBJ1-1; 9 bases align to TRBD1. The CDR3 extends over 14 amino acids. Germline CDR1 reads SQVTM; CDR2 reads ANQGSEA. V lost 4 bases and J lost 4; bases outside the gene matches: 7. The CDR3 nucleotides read TGCAGCGTTGGGCTGGGACAGGGACCCACTGAAGCTTTCTTT. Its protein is CSVGLGQGPTEAFF.

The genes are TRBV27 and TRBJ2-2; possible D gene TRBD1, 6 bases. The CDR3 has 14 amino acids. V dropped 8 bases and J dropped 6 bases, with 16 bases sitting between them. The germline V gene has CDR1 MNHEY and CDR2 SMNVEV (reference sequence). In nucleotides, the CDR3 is TGTGCCAGCCGAGGTCAGGGGAGCCCCGGGGAGCTGTTTTTT. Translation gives CASRGQGSPGELFF.

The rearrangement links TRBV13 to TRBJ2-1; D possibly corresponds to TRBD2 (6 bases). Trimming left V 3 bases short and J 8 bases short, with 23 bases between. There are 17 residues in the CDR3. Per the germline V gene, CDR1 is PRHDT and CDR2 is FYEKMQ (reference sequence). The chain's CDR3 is CASSLRNQRRVRDEQFF. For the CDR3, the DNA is TGTGCCAGCAGCTTGCGAAACCAGCGGAGGGTTAGGGATGAGCAGTTCTTC.

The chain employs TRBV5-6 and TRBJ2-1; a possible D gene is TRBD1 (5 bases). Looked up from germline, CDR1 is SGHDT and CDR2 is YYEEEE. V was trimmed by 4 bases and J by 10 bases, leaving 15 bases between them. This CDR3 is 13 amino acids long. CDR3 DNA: TGTGCCAGCAGCGCCCGCAGGGTTGGCGAGCAGTTCTTC. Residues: CASSARRVGEQFF.

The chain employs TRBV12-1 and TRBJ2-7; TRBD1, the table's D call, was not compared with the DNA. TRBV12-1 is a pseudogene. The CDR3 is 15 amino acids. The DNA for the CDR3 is TGTGCCAGCAGTCGTCGGCCAGGGGCCGCCTACGAGCAGTACTTC. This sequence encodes CASSRRPGAAYEQYF.

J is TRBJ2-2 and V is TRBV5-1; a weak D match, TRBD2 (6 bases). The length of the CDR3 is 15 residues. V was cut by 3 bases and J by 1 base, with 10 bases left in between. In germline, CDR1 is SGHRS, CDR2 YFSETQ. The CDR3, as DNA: TGCGCCAGCAGCTGGGGGGACGGGAACACCGGGGAGCTGTTTTTT. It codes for CASSWGDGNTGELFF.

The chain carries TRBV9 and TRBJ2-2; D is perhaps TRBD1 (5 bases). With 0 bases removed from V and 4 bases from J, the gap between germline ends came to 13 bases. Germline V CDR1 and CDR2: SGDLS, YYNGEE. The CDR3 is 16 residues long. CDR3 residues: CASSVDRTQVTGELFF. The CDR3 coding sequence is TGTGCCAGCAGCGTAGACAGGACACAGGTCACCGGGGAGCTGTTTTTT. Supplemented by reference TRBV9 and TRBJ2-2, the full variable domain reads DSGVTQTPKHLITATGQRVTLRCSPRSGDLSVYWYQQSLDQGLQFLIQYYNGEERAKGNILERFSAQQFPDLHSELNLSSLELGDSALYFCASSVDRTQVTGELFFGEGSRLTVL.

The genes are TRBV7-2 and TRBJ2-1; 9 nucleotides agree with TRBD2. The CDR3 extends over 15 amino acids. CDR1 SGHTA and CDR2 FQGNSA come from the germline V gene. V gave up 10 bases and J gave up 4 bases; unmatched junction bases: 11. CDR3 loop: CATALSSGSYNEQFF. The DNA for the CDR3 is TGTGCCACCGCCCTGAGTAGCGGGAGTTACAATGAGCAGTTCTTC.

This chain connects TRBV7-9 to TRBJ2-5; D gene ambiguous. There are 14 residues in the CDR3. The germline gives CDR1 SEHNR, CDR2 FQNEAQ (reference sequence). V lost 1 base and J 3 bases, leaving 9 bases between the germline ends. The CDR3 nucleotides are TGTGCCAGCAGCTTAGTTTCGGTAGAAGAGACCCAGTACTTC. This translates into CASSLVSVEETQYF. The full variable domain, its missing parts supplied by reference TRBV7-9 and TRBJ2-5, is DTGVSQNPRHKITKRGQNVTFRCDPISEHNRLYWYRQTLGQGPEFLTYFQNEAQLEKSRLLSDRFSAERPKGSFSTLEIQRTEQGDSAMYLCASSLVSVEETQYFGPGTRLLVL.

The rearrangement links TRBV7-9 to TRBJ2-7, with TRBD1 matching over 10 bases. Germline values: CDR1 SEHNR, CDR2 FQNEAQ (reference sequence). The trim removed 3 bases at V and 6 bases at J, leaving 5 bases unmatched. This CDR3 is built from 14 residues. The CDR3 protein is CASSLTGGQIEQYF. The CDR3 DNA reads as TGTGCCAGCAGCTTGACAGGGGGCCAGATCGAGCAGTACTTC.

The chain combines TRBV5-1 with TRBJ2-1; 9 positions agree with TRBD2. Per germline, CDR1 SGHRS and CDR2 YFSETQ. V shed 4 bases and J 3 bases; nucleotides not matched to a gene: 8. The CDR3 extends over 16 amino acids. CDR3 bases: TGCGCCAGCAGCCCGGTAGCGGGAGTCAACTACAATGAGCAGTTCTTC. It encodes CASSPVAGVNYNEQFF.

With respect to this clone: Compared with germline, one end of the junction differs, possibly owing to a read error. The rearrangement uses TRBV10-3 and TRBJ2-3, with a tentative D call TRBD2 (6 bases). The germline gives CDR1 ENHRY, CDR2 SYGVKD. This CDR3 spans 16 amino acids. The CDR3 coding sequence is TGTGCCATCAGCGAGTCTCGGGGAGGTCAGGGAGATACGCAGTATTTT. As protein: CAISESRGGQGDTQYF.

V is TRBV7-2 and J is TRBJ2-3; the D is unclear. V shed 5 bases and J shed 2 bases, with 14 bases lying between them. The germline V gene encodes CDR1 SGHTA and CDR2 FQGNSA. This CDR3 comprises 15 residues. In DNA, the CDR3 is TGTGCCAGCAGCCGTTTACTCCATTCCACAGATACGCAGTATTTT. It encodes CASSRLLHSTDTQYF.

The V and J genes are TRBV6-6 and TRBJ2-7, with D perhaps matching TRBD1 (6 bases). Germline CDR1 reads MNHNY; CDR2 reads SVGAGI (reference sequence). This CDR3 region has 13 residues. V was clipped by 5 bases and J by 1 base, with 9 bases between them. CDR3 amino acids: CASSITGSYEQYF. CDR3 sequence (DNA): TGTGCCAGCAGTATCACAGGGTCCTACGAGCAGTACTTC.

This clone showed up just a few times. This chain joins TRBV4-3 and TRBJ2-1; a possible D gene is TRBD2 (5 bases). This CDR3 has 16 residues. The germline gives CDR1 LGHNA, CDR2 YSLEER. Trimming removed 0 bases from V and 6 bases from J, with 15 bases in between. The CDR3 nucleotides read TGCGCCAGCAGCCAAGAGATAGCGTTCCGGGGCAATGAGCAGTTCTTC. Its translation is CASSQEIAFRGNEQFF.